Sequencing of this TCR beta chain was carried out in a study of blood T cell repertoires in COVID-19. Deletions cut 7 bases from V and 8 bases from J, with 11 bases between. This CDR3 region has 11 residues. The germline V gene has CDR1 LNHDA and CDR2 SQIVND (reference sequence). TCRdb's copy holds only in-frame clones and misses some; the assay was immunoSEQ multiplex PCR. The sample shows almost 30,000 clones, 70% to 90% of them seen only once. The sequenced sample was peripheral blood. The receptor comes from a human donor in a cohort sampled during active COVID-19. The rearrangement joins TRBV19 to TRBJ1-1, with D perhaps TRBD1 (5 bases). The CDR3 loop reads CASNHRLEAFF. Here the CDR3 DNA reads TGTGCCAGTAATCACAGGTTGGAAGCTTTCTTT.